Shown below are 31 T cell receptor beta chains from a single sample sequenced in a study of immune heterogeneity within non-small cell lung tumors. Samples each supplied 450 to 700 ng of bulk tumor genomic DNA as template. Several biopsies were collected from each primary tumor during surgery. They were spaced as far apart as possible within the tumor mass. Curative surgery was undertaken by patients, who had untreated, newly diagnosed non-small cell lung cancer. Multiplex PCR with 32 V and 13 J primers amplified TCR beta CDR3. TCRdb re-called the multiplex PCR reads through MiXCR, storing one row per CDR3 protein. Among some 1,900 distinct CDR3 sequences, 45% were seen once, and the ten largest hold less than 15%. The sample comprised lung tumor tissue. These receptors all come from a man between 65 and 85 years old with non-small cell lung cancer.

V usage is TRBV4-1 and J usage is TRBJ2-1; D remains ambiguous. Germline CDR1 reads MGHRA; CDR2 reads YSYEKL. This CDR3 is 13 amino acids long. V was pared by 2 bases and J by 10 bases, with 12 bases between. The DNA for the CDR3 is TGCGCCAGCAGCCAATCAGAGTTAACAGAGCAGTTCTTC. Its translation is CASSQSELTEQFF.

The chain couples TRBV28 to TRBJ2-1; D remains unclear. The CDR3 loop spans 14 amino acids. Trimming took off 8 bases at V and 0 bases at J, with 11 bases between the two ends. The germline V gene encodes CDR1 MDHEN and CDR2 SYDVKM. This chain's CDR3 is CASAESGSYNEQFF. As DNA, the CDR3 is TGTGCCAGCGCCGAGTCGGGCTCCTACAATGAGCAGTTCTTC. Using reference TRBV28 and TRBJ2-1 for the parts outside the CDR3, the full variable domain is DVKVTQSSRYLVKRTGEKVFLECVQDMDHENMFWYRQDPGLGLRLIYFSYDVKMKEKGDIPEGYSVSREKKERFSLILESASTNQTSMYLCASAESGSYNEQFFGPGTRLTVL.

The chain's CDR3 is CASSFDSNGYTF. The CDR3 DNA reads as TGTGCCAGCAGTTTCGACAGTAATGGCTACACCTTC. This chain uses TRBV6-5 with TRBJ1-2; a possible D gene is TRBD1 (5 bases). This CDR3 contains 12 residues. V lost 4 bases and J lost 6, with 9 bases in between. The V gene's germline CDR1 is MNHEY and CDR2 SVGAGI.

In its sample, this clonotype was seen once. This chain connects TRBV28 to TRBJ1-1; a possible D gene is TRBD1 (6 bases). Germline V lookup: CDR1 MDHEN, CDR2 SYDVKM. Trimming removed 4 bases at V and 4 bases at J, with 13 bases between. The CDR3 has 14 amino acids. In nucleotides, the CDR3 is TGTGCCAGCAGTTACTCACGGGGGGCCACTGAAGCTTTCTTT. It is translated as CASSYSRGATEAFF.

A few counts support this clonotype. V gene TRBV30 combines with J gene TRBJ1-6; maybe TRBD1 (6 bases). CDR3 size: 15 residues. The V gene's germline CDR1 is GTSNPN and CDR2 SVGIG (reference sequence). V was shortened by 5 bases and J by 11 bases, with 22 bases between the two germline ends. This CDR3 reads CAWGYRGQGFAPLHF. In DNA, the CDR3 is TGTGCCTGGGGGTATCGGGGACAAGGGTTTGCACCCCTCCACTTT.

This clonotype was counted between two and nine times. The CDR3 nucleotides read TGTGCCAGCAGTTTGAGGGGCACAGATACGCAGTATTTT. Its protein product is CASSLRGTDTQYF. The chain combines TRBV12-3 or TRBV12-4 with TRBJ2-3; tentatively, D is TRBD2 (5 bases). The CDR3 consists of 13 residues. Trimming took off 3 bases at V and 1 base at J, with 5 bases between the two ends.

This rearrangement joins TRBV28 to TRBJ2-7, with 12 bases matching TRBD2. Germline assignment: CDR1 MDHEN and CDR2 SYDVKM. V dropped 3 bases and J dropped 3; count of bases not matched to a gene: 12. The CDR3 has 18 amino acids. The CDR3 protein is CASSFPTSGRRTLYEQYF. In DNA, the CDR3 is TGTGCCAGCAGTTTCCCGACTAGCGGGAGAAGGACCCTCTACGAGCAGTACTTC.

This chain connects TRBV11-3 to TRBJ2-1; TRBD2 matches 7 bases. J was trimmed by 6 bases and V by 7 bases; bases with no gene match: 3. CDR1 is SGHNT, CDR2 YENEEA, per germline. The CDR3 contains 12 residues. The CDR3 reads CASTSGINEQFF. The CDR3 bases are TGTGCCAGCACCAGCGGGATCAATGAGCAGTTCTTC.

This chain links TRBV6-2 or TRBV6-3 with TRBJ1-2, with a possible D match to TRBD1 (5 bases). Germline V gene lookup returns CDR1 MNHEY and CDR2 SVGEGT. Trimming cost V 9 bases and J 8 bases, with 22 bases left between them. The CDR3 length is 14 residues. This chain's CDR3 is CARSPLGGADGYTF. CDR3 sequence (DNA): TGTGCCAGAAGCCCCTTAGGAGGGGCCGACGGCTACACCTTC.

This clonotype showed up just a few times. This CDR3 reads CASRLLGTYEQYF. In DNA, the CDR3 is TGTGCCAGCAGACTACTAGGAACCTACGAGCAGTACTTC. The chain couples TRBV27 to TRBJ2-7; tentative D call: TRBD2 (5 bases). The V and J ends lost 6 bases and 2 bases respectively, with 11 bases between them. The length of the CDR3 is 13 residues. The V gene's germline CDR1 is MNHEY and CDR2 SMNVEV (reference sequence).

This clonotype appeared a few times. In DNA form, the CDR3 reads TGTGCCAGCACCGTCCAGGGGGTCACAGATACGCAGTATTTT. As protein: CASTVQGVTDTQYF. The V gene is TRBV3-1, the J gene TRBJ2-3, with 7 bases matching TRBD1. The CDR3 runs 14 residues. The junction had 6 bases not matched to a gene; V was cut back by 7 bases and J by 2 bases. Germline CDR1 reads LGHDT; CDR2 reads YNNKEL (reference sequence).

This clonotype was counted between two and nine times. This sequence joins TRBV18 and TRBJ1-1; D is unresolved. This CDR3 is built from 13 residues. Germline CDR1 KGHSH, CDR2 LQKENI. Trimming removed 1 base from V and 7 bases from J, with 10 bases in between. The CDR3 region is CASSPLYDGEAFF. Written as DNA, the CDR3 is TGTGCCAGCTCACCACTTTACGACGGTGAAGCTTTCTTT.

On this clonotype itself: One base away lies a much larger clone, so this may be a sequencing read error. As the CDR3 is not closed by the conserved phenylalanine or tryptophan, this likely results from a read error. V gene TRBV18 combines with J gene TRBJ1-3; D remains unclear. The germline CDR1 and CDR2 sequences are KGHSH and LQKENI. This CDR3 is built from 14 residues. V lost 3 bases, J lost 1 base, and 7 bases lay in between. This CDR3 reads CASSPSVSGNTIYL. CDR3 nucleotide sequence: TGTGCCAGCTCACCGTCGGTGTCTGGAAACACCATATATCTT.

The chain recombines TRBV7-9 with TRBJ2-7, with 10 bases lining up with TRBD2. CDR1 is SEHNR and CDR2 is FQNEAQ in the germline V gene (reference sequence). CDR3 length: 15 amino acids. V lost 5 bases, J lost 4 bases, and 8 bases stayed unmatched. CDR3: CASSPTLAGEYEQYF. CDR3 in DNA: TGTGCCAGCAGCCCCACTCTAGCGGGAGAATACGAGCAGTACTTC. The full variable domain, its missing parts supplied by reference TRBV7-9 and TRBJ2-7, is DTGVSQNPRHKITKRGQNVTFRCDPISEHNRLYWYRQTLGQGPEFLTYFQNEAQLEKSRLLSDRFSAERPKGSFSTLEIQRTEQGDSAMYLCASSPTLAGEYEQYFGPGTRLTVT.

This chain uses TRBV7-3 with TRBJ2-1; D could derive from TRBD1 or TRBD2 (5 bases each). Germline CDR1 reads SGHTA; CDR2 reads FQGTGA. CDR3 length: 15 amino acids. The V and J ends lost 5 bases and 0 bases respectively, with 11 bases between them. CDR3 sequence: CASSPGTFSYNEQFF. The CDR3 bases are TGTGCCAGCAGCCCTGGGACGTTCTCCTACAATGAGCAGTTCTTC. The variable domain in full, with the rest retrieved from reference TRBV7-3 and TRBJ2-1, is GAGVSQTPSNKVTEKGKYVELRCDPISGHTALYWYRQSLGQGPEFLIYFQGTGAADDSGLPNDRFFAVRPEGSVSTLKIQRTERGDSAVYLCASSPGTFSYNEQFFGPGTRLTVL.

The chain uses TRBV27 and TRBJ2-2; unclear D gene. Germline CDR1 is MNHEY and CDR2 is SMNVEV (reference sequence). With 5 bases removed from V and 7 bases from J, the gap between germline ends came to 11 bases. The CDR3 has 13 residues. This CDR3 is CASSLRVGGELFF. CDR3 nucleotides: TGTGCCAGCAGTCTTAGGGTGGGCGGGGAGCTGTTTTTT.

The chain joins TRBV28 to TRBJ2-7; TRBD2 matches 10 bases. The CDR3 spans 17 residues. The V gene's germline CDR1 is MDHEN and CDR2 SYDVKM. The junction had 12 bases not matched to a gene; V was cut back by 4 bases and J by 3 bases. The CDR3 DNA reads TGTGCCAGCAGTTCCCGTTTTGCTAGCGGGGGACTCTACGAGCAGTACTTC. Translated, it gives CASSSRFASGGLYEQYF.

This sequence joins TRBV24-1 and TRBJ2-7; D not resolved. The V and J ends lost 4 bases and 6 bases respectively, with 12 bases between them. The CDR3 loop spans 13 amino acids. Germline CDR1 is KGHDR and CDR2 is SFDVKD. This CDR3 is CATSDRTALEQYF. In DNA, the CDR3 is TGTGCCACCAGTGACCGTACGGCCCTCGAGCAGTACTTC.

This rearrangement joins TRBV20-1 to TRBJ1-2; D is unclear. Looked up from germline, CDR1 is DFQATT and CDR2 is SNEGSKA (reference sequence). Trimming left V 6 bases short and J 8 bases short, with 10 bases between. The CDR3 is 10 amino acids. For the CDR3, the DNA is TGCAGTGCCAAGCCTGGCGGCTACACCTTC. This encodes CSAKPGGYTF.

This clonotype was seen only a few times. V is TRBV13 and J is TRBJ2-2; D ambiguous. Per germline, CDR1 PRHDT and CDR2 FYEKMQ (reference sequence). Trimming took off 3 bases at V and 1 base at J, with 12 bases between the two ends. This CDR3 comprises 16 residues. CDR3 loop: CASSLEPTGNTGELFF. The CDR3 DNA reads TGTGCCAGCAGCTTGGAACCCACGGGGAACACCGGGGAGCTGTTTTTT.

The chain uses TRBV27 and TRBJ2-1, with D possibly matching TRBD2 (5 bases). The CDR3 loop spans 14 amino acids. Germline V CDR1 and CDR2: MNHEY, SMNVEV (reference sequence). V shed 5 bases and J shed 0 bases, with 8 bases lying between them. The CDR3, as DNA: TGTGCCAGCAGTCTAGGGAGCTCCTACAATGAGCAGTTCTTC. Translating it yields CASSLGSSYNEQFF.

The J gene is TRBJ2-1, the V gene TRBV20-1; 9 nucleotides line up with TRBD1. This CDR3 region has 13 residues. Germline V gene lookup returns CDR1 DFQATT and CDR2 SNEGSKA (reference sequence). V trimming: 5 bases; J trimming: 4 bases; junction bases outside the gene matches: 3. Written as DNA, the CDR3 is TGCAGTGCTTCCGGGACAGGGTACAATGAGCAGTTCTTC. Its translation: CSASGTGYNEQFF.

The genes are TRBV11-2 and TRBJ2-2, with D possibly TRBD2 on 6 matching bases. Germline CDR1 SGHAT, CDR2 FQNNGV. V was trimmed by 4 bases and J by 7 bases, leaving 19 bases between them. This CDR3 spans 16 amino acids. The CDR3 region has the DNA TGTGCCAGCAGCTCTAACCCCTTAGGAGGGTTCGGGGAGCTGTTTTTT. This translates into CASSSNPLGGFGELFF.

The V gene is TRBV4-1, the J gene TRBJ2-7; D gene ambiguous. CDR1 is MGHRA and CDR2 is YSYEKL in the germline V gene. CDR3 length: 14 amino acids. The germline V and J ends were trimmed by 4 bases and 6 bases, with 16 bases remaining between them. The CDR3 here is CASSRVEAPGEQYF. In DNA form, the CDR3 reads TGCGCCAGCAGCCGAGTAGAGGCTCCGGGCGAGCAGTACTTC.

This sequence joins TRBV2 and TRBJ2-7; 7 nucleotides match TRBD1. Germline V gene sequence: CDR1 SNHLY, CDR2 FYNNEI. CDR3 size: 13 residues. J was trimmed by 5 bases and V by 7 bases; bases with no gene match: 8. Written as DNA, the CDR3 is TGTGCCAGCAAGGCGGACACAGGGGACGAGCAGTACTTC. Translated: CASKADTGDEQYF.

The CDR3 protein is CASSLQGREKLFF. CDR3 in DNA: TGTGCCAGCAGTTTACAGGGGAGGGAAAAACTGTTTTTT. This chain uses TRBV28 with TRBJ1-4; possibly TRBD1 for D (6 bases). The germline gives CDR1 MDHEN, CDR2 SYDVKM. Trimming left V 2 bases short and J 8 bases short, with 9 bases between. This CDR3 comprises 13 residues.

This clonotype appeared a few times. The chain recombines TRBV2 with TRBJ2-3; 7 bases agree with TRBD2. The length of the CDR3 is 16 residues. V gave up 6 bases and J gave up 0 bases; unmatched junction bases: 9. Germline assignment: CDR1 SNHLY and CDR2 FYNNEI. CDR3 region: CASRSFLAVSTDTQYF. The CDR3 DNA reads TGTGCCAGCAGAAGTTTCCTAGCGGTTAGCACAGATACGCAGTATTTT.

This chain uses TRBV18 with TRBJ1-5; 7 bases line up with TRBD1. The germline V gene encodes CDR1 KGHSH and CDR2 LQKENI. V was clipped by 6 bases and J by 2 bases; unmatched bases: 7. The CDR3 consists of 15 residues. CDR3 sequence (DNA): TGTGCCAGCTCCAGGGACAGCGCCGGCAATCAGCCCCAGCATTTT. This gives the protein CASSRDSAGNQPQHF.

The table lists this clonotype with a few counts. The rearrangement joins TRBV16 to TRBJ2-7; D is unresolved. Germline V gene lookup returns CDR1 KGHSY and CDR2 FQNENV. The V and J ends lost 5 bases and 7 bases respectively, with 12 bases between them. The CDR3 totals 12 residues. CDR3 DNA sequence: TGTGCCAGCAGCTTCCAAGGTAGGGAGCAGTACTTC. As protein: CASSFQGREQYF.

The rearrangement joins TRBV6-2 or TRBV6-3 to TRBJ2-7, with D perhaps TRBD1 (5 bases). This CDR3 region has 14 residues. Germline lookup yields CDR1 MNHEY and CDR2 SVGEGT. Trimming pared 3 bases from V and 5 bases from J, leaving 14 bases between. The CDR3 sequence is CASSYYRQNNEQYF. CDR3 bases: TGTGCCAGCAGTTATTATAGACAGAACAACGAGCAGTACTTC.

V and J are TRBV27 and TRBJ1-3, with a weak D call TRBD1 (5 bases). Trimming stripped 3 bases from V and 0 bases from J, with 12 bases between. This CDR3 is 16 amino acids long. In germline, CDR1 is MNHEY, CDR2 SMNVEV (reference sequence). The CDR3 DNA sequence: TGTGCCAGCAGTTTGGGACTTTCGGGCTCTGGAAACACCATATATTTT. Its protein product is CASSLGLSGSGNTIYF.